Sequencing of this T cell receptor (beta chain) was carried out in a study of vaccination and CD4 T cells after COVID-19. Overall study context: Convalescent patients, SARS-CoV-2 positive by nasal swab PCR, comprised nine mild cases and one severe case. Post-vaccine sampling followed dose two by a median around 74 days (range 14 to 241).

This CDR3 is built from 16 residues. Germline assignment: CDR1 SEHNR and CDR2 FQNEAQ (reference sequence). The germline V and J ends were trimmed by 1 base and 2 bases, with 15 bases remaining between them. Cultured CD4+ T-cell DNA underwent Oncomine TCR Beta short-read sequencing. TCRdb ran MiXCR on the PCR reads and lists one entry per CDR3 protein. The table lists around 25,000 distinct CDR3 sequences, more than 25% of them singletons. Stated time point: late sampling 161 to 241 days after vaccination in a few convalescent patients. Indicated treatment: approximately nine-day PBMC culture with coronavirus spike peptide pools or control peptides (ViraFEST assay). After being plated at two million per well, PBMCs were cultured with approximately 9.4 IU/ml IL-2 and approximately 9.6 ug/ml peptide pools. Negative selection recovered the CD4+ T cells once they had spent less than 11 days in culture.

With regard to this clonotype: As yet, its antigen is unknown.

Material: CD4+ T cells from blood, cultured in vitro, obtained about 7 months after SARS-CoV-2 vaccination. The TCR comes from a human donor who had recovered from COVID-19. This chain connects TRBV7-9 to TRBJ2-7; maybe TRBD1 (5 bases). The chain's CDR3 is CASSLGPAGSPYEQYF. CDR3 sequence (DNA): TGTGCCAGCAGCTTAGGCCCAGCAGGGTCGCCCTACGAGCAGTACTTC.